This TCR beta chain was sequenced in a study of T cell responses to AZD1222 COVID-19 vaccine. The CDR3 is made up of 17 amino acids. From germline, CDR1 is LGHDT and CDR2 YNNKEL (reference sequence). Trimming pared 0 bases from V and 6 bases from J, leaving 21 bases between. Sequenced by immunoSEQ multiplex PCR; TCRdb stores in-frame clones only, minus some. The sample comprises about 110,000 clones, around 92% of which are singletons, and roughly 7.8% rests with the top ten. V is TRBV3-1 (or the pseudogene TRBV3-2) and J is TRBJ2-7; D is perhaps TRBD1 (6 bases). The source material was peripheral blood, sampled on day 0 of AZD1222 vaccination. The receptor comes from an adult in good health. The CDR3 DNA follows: TGTGCCAGCAGCCAAGATAAAAGGGCAGGGGACCTCTCCGAGCAGTACTTC. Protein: CASSQDKRAGDLSEQYF.